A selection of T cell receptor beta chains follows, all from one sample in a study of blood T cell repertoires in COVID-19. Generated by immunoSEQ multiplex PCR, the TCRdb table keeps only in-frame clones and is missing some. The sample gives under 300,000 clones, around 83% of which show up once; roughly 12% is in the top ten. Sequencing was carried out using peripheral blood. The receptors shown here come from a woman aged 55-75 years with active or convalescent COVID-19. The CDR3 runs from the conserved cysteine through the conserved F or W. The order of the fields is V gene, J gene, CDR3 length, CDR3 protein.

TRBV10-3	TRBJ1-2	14	CATSVQGSRYGYTF
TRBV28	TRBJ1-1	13	CASSREMNTEAFF
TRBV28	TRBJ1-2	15	CASSLYSAGYDGYTF
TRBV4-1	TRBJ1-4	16	CASSRLGTGGNEKLFF
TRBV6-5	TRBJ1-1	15	CASSYSRQANTEAFF
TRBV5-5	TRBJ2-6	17	CASSDWRARTGANVLTF
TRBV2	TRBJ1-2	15	CASSLQGYLGGGYTF
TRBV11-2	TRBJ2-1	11	CASSRGAEQFF
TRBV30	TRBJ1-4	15	CAWSTYGTGIEKLFF
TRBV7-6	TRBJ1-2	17	CASSLASWGQVDYGYTF
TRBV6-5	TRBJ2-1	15	CASKRTGNSYNEQFF
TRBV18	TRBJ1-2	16	CASSPDIRRTNYGYTF
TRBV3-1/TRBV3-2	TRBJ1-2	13	CASSRDTDYGYTF
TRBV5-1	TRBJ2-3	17	CASSLILAGLSTDTQYF
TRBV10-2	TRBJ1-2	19	CASLDPVRGRYGINYGYTF
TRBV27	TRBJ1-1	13	CASSLRGRTEAFF
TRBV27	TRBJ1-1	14	CASSLYEGNTEAFF
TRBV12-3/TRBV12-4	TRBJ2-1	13	CASSLGTRQAQFF
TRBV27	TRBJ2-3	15	CASSWVTSPTDTQYF
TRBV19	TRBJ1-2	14	CASRRGEADGGYTF
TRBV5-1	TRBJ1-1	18	CASSLFGAAPDLNTEAFF
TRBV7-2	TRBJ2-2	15	CASSLGGTGSGELFF
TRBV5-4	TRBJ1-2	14	CASSHGRGARGYTF